This TCR beta chain was captured by sequencing in a study of T cells in Graves' hyperthyroidism and ophthalmopathy. About this clonotype: Its target is not known.

Among ophthalmopathy patients, the Clinical Activity Score reached at least 3, the NOSPECS grade reached at least 4, and duration remained under 3 months. Uncontrolled infections, other autoimmune diseases, pregnancy or lactation led to exclusion of patients. The PBMCs were taken from approximately 9 ml of fresh peripheral blood. The CDR3 is 14 residues long. CDR1 and CDR2 from the germline V gene are SEHNR and FQNEAQ (reference sequence). The V end lost 5 bases, the J end lost 1 base, and 11 bases lay between the germline ends. Notes on the study in general: The model forecast ophthalmopathy, anticipating it by a median approximately 7 months before onset.

The CDR3 regions of TCR beta were amplified from RNA transcripts. The HTBI primer set drove a first-round RT-PCR of the TCR CDR3. TCRdb reprocessed the multiplex PCR reads via MiXCR and lists one record per CDR3 protein. The table has roughly 290,000 distinct CDR3 sequences, over 15% seen once. The chain employs TRBV7-9 and TRBJ1-1; D is ambiguous. This receptor was identified in a woman aged 55-69 years with Graves' ophthalmopathy. The source material was blood. CDR3 residues: CASSHPDKNTEAFF. CDR3 bases: TGTGCCAGCAGCCACCCAGACAAGAACACTGAAGCTTTCTTT.